The clone carrying this T cell receptor beta chain was seen only a few times. The antigen is unknown. The length of the CDR3 is 13 residues. The sample originates from a study of OX40 agonist ivuxolimab in advanced cancers. In the study overall: Those enrolled were 70% to 85% male, with a mean age of 60 years and ages from 23 to 79. The study, taken as a whole, reports: At doses 0.1 to 3.0 mg/kg, CD4+ and CD8+ clones expanded. More expanded clones were found, on average, in CD8+ than in CD4+ T cells.

Generated by immunoSEQ multiplex PCR, the TCRdb table keeps only in-frame clones and is missing some. The table has about 29,000 clones, 80% to 95% seen once. With baseline, cycle 4 day 1, and cycle 7 day 1 as timepoints, blood was sampled. The sample consisted of CD4+ or CD8+ T cells sorted from blood, taken in a trial of the OX40 agonist ivuxolimab. This TCR came from an adult with an advanced solid tumor such as melanoma, head and neck, liver or kidney cancer. The chain is built from TRBV21-1 and TRBJ1-2; the table calls TRBD1, which could not be checked here. TRBV21-1 is annotated as a pseudogene. This CDR3 reads CASSRVDRGGYTF. The CDR3 DNA sequence: TGTGCCAGCAGCAGAGTAGACAGGGGCGGCTACACCTTC.